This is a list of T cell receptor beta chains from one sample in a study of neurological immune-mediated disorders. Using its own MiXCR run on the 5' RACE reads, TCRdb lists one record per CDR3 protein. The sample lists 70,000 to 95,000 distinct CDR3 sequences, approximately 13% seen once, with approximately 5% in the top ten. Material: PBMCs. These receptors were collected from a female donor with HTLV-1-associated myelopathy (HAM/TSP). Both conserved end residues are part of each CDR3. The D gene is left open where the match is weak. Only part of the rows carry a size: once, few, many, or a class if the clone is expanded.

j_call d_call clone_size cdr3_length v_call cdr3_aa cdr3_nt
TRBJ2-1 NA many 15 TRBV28 CASSLLAEGSNEQFF TGTGCCAGCAGTTTATTAGCTGAGGGATCCAATGAGCAGTTCTTC
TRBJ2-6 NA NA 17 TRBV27 CASSFIMEGSGANVLTF TGTGCCAGCAGCTTCATCATGGAGGGCTCTGGGGCCAACGTCCTGACTTTC
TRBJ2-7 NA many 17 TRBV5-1 CASSSRLLRVTSYEQYF TGCGCCAGCAGCTCTCGACTACTTAGGGTGACCTCCTACGAGCAGTACTTC
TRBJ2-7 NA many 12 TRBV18 CASSPKPGEQYF TGTGCCAGCTCACCAAAGCCGGGCGAGCAGTACTTC
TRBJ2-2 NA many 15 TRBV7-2 CASSLASSAIGELFF TGTGCCAGCAGCTTAGCGAGTAGTGCCATCGGGGAGCTGTTTTTT
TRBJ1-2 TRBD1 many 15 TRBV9 CASTTVQGADYGYTF TGTGCCAGCACCACCGTACAGGGGGCAGACTATGGCTACACCTTC
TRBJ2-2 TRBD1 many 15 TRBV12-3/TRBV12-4 CASGGRGRNTGELFF TGTGCCAGCGGAGGCAGGGGGCGGAACACCGGGGAGCTGTTTTTT
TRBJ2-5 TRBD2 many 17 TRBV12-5 CASGSPKPGLEGETQYF TGTGCTAGTGGTTCGCCAAAACCGGGACTAGAGGGGGAGACCCAGTACTTC
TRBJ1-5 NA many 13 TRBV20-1 CSARADNNQPQHF TGCAGTGCTAGAGCGGACAACAATCAGCCCCAGCATTTT
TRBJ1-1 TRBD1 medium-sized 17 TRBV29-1 CSVAETGGLWANTEAFF TGCAGCGTTGCTGAGACAGGGGGCCTCTGGGCGAACACTGAAGCTTTCTTT
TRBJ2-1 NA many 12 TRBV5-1 CASSSGDGEQFF TGCGCCAGCAGCTCGGGGGATGGAGAGCAGTTCTTC
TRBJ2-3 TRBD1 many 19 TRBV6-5 CASSYSWTGVGRDTDTQYF TGTGCCAGCAGTTACTCGTGGACAGGGGTGGGGAGGGACACAGATACGCAGTATTTT
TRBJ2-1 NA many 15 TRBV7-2 CASSPTRRSYNEQFF TGTGCCAGCAGCCCGACTAGACGCTCCTACAATGAGCAGTTCTTC
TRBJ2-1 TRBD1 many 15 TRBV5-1 CASSLGQGAYNEQFF TGCGCCAGCAGTCTAGGACAGGGGGCCTACAATGAGCAGTTCTTC
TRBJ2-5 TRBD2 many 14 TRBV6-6 CASSRVGTSGDQYF TGTGCCAGCAGCCGAGTAGGGACTAGCGGGGACCAGTACTTC
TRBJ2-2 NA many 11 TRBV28 CASSIAGELFF TGTGCCAGCAGTATCGCCGGGGAGCTGTTTTTT
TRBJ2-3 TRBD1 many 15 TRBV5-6 CASSSMRQGTDTQYF TGTGCCAGCAGCTCGATGAGACAGGGAACAGATACGCAGTATTTT
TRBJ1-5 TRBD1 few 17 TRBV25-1 CASSDIDRVGSNQPQHF TGTGCCAGCAGTGATATTGACAGGGTTGGAAGCAATCAGCCCCAGCATTTT
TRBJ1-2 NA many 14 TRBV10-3 CAISGVGTVGLLTF TGTGCCATCAGTGGAGTTGGTACAGTCGGGTTGCTCACCTTC
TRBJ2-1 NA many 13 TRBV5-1 CASSLLALNEQFF TGCGCCAGCAGCTTATTAGCGCTTAATGAGCAGTTCTTC
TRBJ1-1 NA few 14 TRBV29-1 CSVEEGTGNTEAFF TGCAGCGTTGAAGAGGGGACGGGGAACACTGAAGCTTTCTTT
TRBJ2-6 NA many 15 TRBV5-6 CASSLRRSGANVLTF TGTGCCAGCAGCTTGAGACGATCTGGGGCCAACGTCCTGACTTTC
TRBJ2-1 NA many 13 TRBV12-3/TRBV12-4 CASSPTMKNEQFF TGTGCCAGCAGCCCCACAATGAAGAATGAGCAGTTCTTC
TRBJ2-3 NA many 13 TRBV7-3 CASSLSPGDTQYF TGTGCCAGCAGCTTATCCCCGGGAGATACGCAGTATTTT
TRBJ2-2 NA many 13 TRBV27 CASKKGVTGELFF TGTGCCAGCAAGAAGGGAGTTACCGGGGAGCTGTTTTTT
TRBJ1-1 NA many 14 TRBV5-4 CASSLELKNTEAFF TGTGCCAGCAGCTTGGAATTGAAGAACACTGAAGCTTTCTTT
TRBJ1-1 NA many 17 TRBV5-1 CASSLSGGGTLNTEAFF TGCGCCAGCAGCTTATCCGGGGGGGGAACCCTGAACACTGAAGCTTTCTTT
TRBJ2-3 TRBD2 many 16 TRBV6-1 CASSARGAGGTDTQYF TGTGCCAGCAGCGCCCGGGGGGCGGGGGGGACAGATACGCAGTATTTT
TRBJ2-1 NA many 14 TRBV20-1 CSAPVGDIYNEQFF TGCAGTGCTCCTGTCGGGGACATCTACAATGAGCAGTTCTTC
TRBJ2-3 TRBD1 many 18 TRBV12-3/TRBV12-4 CASSSAGGRQGPRDTQYF TGTGCCAGCAGTTCTGCCGGGGGACGACAGGGGCCCCGGGATACGCAGTATTTT
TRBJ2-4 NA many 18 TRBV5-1 CASSFAPEGSGTKNIQYF TGCGCCAGCAGCTTCGCACCGGAGGGTTCTGGGACCAAAAACATTCAGTACTTC